The 8 T cell receptor beta chains given below trace back to one sample, sequenced in a study of T-cell memory formation after mild COVID-19 (TCRdb year 2021). The library relied on 5' RACE. The sequencer was an Illumina NovaSeq 6000. In TCRdb, the public reads were trimmed at Q25 with fastp and aligned with MiXCR, with productive beta chains retained. Identical CDR3 proteins give one entry, which carries the most common genes and DNA. The sample records some 350,000 distinct CDR3 sequences, about a sixth of which are singletons. The leading ten clones occupy around 24% of the sample. The sequencing input was PBMCs or a T cell subset sorted from them (not recorded which). Receptors were obtained from a young man who had mild COVID-19 (a few samples of this study predate the infection). The sample titles of this study are shuffled in the database, so cell type and time point are left out; the donor was told from shared clones.

The chain is built from TRBV29-1 and TRBJ2-7, with D perhaps given as TRBD1 or TRBD2 (5 bases each). CDR1 and CDR2 (germline): SQVTM, ANQGSEA. The germline V and J ends were trimmed by 4 bases and 4 bases, with 11 bases remaining between them. This CDR3 region has 12 residues. The CDR3 spells CSVVGDRYEQYF. The CDR3 DNA is TGCAGCGTTGTGGGAGACAGATACGAGCAGTACTTC.

This clonotype was counted only a few times. The rearrangement links TRBV13 to TRBJ2-2, with 13 nucleotides matching TRBD2. The CDR3 spans 16 residues. Germline lookup yields CDR1 PRHDT and CDR2 FYEKMQ (reference sequence). The V segment lost 5 bases and the J segment 7 bases; nucleotides outside the gene matches: 7. The CDR3 loop reads CASSQTSGGIGGELFF. In DNA, the CDR3 is TGTGCCAGCAGCCAGACTAGCGGGGGGATCGGCGGGGAGCTGTTTTTT.

The chain joins TRBV7-2 to TRBJ2-5; TRBD2 matches 10 bases. CDR1 SGHTA and CDR2 FQGNSA come from the germline V gene. CDR3 size: 15 residues. After removal of 6 bases from V and 1 base from J, the junction contained 5 bases not matched to a gene. CDR3 nucleotide sequence: TGTGCCAGCAGGGTAGCGGGGGGACCCCAAGAGACCCAGTACTTC. Translation gives CASRVAGGPQETQYF.

In its sample, this clonotype was seen a few times. The rearrangement links TRBV14 to TRBJ2-1; 15 bases are shared with TRBD2. The germline gives CDR1 SGHDN, CDR2 FVKESK. There are 17 residues in the CDR3. V lost 5 bases to trimming and J lost 6 bases; unmatched junction nucleotides: 8. This chain's CDR3 is CASSSGLAGGKFNEQFF. The CDR3 nucleotides read TGTGCCAGCAGCTCCGGACTAGCGGGGGGGAAGTTCAATGAGCAGTTCTTC.

This clonotype appeared many times. This chain joins TRBV5-1 and TRBJ2-1; D is perhaps TRBD2 (6 bases). The germline gives CDR1 SGHRS, CDR2 YFSETQ. The CDR3 covers 16 residues. The germline V and J ends were trimmed by 4 bases and 7 bases, with 21 bases remaining between them. Here the CDR3 DNA reads TGCGCCAGCAGCCCTGGAGGTGGCTCGGGGAGGAATGAGCAGTTCTTC. It translates to CASSPGGGSGRNEQFF.

The chain links TRBV29-1 to TRBJ2-5; 7 bases line up with TRBD1. Germline V gene sequence: CDR1 SQVTM, CDR2 ANQGSEA. After removal of 8 bases from V and 0 bases from J, the junction contained 6 bases not matched to a gene. This CDR3 comprises 13 residues. In DNA, the CDR3 is TGCAGCATGGACAGGAGTGACCAAGAGACCCAGTACTTC. It translates to CSMDRSDQETQYF.

This clonotype appeared many times. The genes are TRBV27 and TRBJ2-1; D is undetermined. Trimming stripped 0 bases from V and 12 bases from J, with 12 bases between. Germline V gene sequence: CDR1 MNHEY, CDR2 SMNVEV (reference sequence). The CDR3 sequence is 13 residues long. This chain's CDR3 is CASSLSRPTAQFF. The CDR3 region has the DNA TGTGCCAGCAGTTTATCTAGGCCTACGGCGCAGTTCTTC.

Many counts were recorded for this clonotype. V usage is TRBV5-1 and J usage is TRBJ2-7; 8 bases map to TRBD1. V lost 6 bases, J lost 1 base, and 6 bases stayed unmatched. Germline-derived CDR1 and CDR2 are SGHRS and YFSETQ. The CDR3 is 14 amino acids. The CDR3 DNA reads TGCGCCAGCAAGACAGGGGCGATATCCTACGAGCAGTACTTC. This gives the protein CASKTGAISYEQYF.